The 4 T cell receptor beta chains below all came from one sample that was sequenced in a study of cytomegalovirus exposure and HLA in healthy donors. The PCR ran on 60 Vbeta and 13 Jbeta primers. The data were produced by immunoSEQ multiplex PCR, yet TCRdb's version contains in-frame clones alone and is incomplete. The data contain about 150,000 clones, 64% of them seen just once; the ten biggest clones take up under 3%. The sequenced sample was PBMCs. Receptor source: a woman in her thirties in good health and CMV-seropositive.

This chain connects TRBV19 to TRBJ2-7; TRBD1 agrees at 8 bases. This CDR3 has 15 amino acids. J lost 3 bases, V lost 3 bases, and 7 bases had no gene match. Per the germline V gene, CDR1 is LNHDA and CDR2 is SQIVND (reference sequence). For the CDR3, the DNA is TGTGCCAGTAGTATTACAGGACAGGGACTCTACGAGCAGTACTTC. It translates to CASSITGQGLYEQYF. Variable domain in full (rest from reference TRBV19 and TRBJ2-7): DGGITQSPKYLFRKEGQNVTLSCEQNLNHDAMYWYRQDPGQGLRLIYYSQIVNDFQKGDIAEGYSVSREKKESFPLTVTSAQKNPTAFYLCASSITGQGLYEQYFGPGTRLTVT.

This clone was observed a few times. The rearrangement links TRBV4-1 to TRBJ2-5, with a weak D call TRBD2 (6 bases). CDR3 size: 16 residues. CDR1 and CDR2 (germline): MGHRA, YSYEKL. V gave up 3 bases and J gave up 9 bases, with 23 bases separating them. The CDR3 nucleotides are TGCGCCAGCAGCCACCGGACCCGTGAAGTGGGGGGTCCCCAGTACTTC. It codes for CASSHRTREVGGPQYF.

This clone was counted only a few times. The chain recombines TRBV30 with TRBJ2-5, with D tentatively TRBD1 (5 bases). The J call is uncertain, as TRBJ2-7 better fits the DNA end. From germline, CDR1 is GTSNPN and CDR2 SVGIG (reference sequence). This CDR3 region has 14 residues. In DNA form, the CDR3 reads TGTGCCTGGAGTCTAGGGGTTCAGTCCTACGAGCAGTACTTC. Amino acid sequence: CAWSLGVQSYEQYF.

This chain connects TRBV27 to TRBJ1-2; 8 positions match TRBD1. Per germline, CDR1 MNHEY and CDR2 SMNVEV (reference sequence). V was clipped by 6 bases and J by 6 bases; unmatched bases: 15. The CDR3 has 16 residues. CDR3 nucleotides: TGTGCCAGCAGATCGACAGGGGCTGCAGGGGGGCATGGCTACACCTTC. Protein product: CASRSTGAAGGHGYTF.